Listed here are 30 T cell receptor beta chains from one sample, sequenced in a study of Ad26.COV2.S vaccination and SARS-CoV-2 variants listed by TCRdb under 2021. What the treatment or condition label conveys for this sample: roughly 20 received Ad26.COV2.S at low or high dose, single or two shots; roughly five received placebo; per-sample allocation not given. For vaccine and placebo recipients, the sequenced repertoires came from samples collected on day 63 after the first injection. The receptor library was made with the immunoSEQ multiplex PCR assay. TCRdb stores this immuneACCESS table with in-frame sequences only. Part of the clones is absent; in the studies checked, under half of the shortfall reflects unresolved V genes, and no reason is known for the rest. Within this sample are approximately 400,000 clones, with approximately 83% of them counted one time only. The ten largest clones add up to just under 7.5% of the sample.

The source was peripheral blood, collected in a trial of Ad26.COV2.S vaccine versus placebo. These receptors all stem from a person between 18 and 65 years old who received the Ad26.COV2.S COVID-19 vaccine or a placebo.

The chain employs TRBV27 and TRBJ1-1, with D unresolved. This CDR3 has 14 amino acids. Germline CDR1 MNHEY, CDR2 SMNVEV (reference sequence). The V and J ends lost 6 bases and 0 bases respectively, with 11 bases between them. This CDR3 reads CASSPLSMNTEAFF. For the CDR3, the DNA is TGTGCCAGCAGCCCTTTATCGATGAACACTGAAGCTTTCTTT.

J is TRBJ2-5 and V is TRBV5-5; D is ambiguous. Germline CDR1 reads SGHKS; CDR2 reads YYEKEE (reference sequence). Deletions cut 0 bases from V and 2 bases from J, with 8 bases between. This CDR3 comprises 14 residues. CDR3 in amino acids: CASSLEGLQETQYF. DNA for the CDR3: TGTGCCAGCAGCTTGGAGGGCTTACAAGAGACCCAGTACTTC.

The rearrangement joins TRBV5-1 to TRBJ2-7; 10 nucleotides align to TRBD2. The length of the CDR3 is 17 residues. Germline V gives CDR1 SGHRS, CDR2 YFSETQ. V shed 0 bases, J shed 5 bases, and the junction held 11 bases outside the gene matches. CDR3 residues: CASSLGLAGAPADEQYF. DNA for the CDR3: TGCGCCAGCAGCTTGGGCCTAGCGGGGGCCCCTGCCGACGAGCAGTACTTC. Drawing the rest from reference TRBV5-1 and TRBJ2-7, the complete variable domain is KAGVTQTPRYLIKTRGQQVTLSCSPISGHRSVSWYQQTPGQGLQFLFEYFSETQRNKGNFPGRFSGRQFSNSRSEMNVSTLELGDSALYLCASSLGLAGAPADEQYFGPGTRLTVT.

The rearrangement uses TRBV14 and TRBJ2-3; 9 bases align to TRBD1. Germline lookup yields CDR1 SGHDN and CDR2 FVKESK. With 2 bases clipped from V and 4 bases from J, the junction kept 7 bases outside the gene matches. The CDR3 runs 16 residues. The CDR3 sequence is CASSQLSGQGADTQYF. The DNA of the CDR3 is TGTGCCAGCAGCCAATTGTCGGGACAGGGTGCAGATACGCAGTATTTT.

This chain uses TRBV21-1 with TRBJ2-6; TRBD1, as called in the table, went unchecked against the DNA. TRBV21-1 is labeled a pseudogene. This CDR3 contains 18 residues. CDR3 sequence reads: CASSTRDRGLSGANVLTF. CDR3 in DNA: TGTGCCAGCAGCACTCGGGACAGGGGACTCTCTGGGGCCAACGTCCTGACTTTC.

This clone was recorded a few times. The V call is TRBV3-1 (or the pseudogene TRBV3-2), the J call TRBJ2-5, with a weak D call TRBD2 (5 bases). Trimming pared 1 base from V and 5 bases from J, leaving 14 bases between. The CDR3 has 15 amino acids. CDR1 LGHDT and CDR2 YNNKEL come from the germline V gene (reference sequence). In nucleotides, the CDR3 is TGTGCCAGCAGCCAAGGGGTGCGGGCGGGCGAGACCCAGTACTTC. Residues: CASSQGVRAGETQYF.

This sequence joins TRBV30 and TRBJ1-5, with a tentative D call TRBD1 (5 bases). This CDR3 contains 13 residues. The V gene's germline CDR1 is GTSNPN and CDR2 SVGIG (reference sequence). Trimming pared 6 bases from V and 3 bases from J, leaving 12 bases between. CDR3 sequence reads: CACSQGVNQPQHF. The DNA for the CDR3 is TGTGCCTGTTCGCAGGGAGTCAATCAGCCCCAGCATTTT.

V and J are TRBV11-3 and TRBJ1-6; the D is unclear. The CDR3 length is 13 residues. Trimming took 2 bases from V and 7 from J, leaving 6 bases between them. Germline V gene sequence: CDR1 SGHNT, CDR2 YENEEA. CDR3 sequence reads: CASSLSLNSPLHF. The CDR3 nucleotides are TGTGCCAGCAGCTTATCACTCAATTCACCCCTCCACTTT.

The CDR3 loop is CASSLSVGQGYEQYF. CDR3 sequence (DNA): TGTGCCAGCAGTTTAAGCGTCGGGCAGGGGTACGAGCAGTACTTC. The V gene is TRBV27, the J gene TRBJ2-7, with TRBD1 as a possible D gene (6 bases). Germline CDR1 reads MNHEY; CDR2 reads SMNVEV (reference sequence). The CDR3 loop spans 15 amino acids. V was cut by 2 bases and J by 4 bases, with 15 bases left in between.

The V gene is TRBV30, the J gene TRBJ1-1; D is perhaps TRBD1 (5 bases). The CDR3 length is 14 residues. Germline V CDR1 and CDR2: GTSNPN, SVGIG (reference sequence). With 5 bases removed from V and 2 bases from J, the gap between germline ends came to 15 bases. This chain's CDR3 is CAWGLRQPNTEAFF. The CDR3 DNA sequence: TGTGCCTGGGGTCTTAGACAGCCCAACACTGAAGCTTTCTTT.

The rearrangement joins TRBV6-1 to TRBJ1-2, with D perhaps matching TRBD1 (5 bases). CDR3 length equals 15 residues. From germline, CDR1 is MNHNS and CDR2 SASEGT. V lost 0 bases, J lost 4 bases, and 12 bases lay in between. The chain's CDR3 is CASSEALDTVYGYTF. CDR3 bases: TGTGCCAGCAGTGAAGCGCTGGACACCGTCTATGGCTACACCTTC.

The chain couples TRBV12-3 or TRBV12-4 to TRBJ1-2; no firm D call. V was pared by 6 bases and J by 2 bases, with 7 bases between. The length of the CDR3 is 12 residues. CDR3 DNA: TGTGCCAGCAGCCTGACGAACTATGGCTACACCTTC. As protein: CASSLTNYGYTF.

The chain recombines TRBV9 with TRBJ1-6, with D uncertain. The germline V and J ends were trimmed by 2 bases and 5 bases, with 11 bases remaining between them. The CDR3 length is 15 residues. CDR1 is SGDLS, CDR2 YYNGEE, per germline. The CDR3, as DNA: TGTGCCAGCAGCGTTGGTCCCGTCGATAATTCACCCCTCCACTTT. Its translation: CASSVGPVDNSPLHF.

The gene calls are TRBV27 and TRBJ2-2; 9 bases align to TRBD1. The CDR3 extends over 15 amino acids. Germline loops: CDR1 MNHEY, CDR2 SMNVEV (reference sequence). Germline trimming cut 8 bases from V and 1 base from J; bases unmatched to any gene: 5. The CDR3 sequence is CASAVGQGNTGELFF. The CDR3 nucleotides read TGTGCCAGCGCTGTGGGACAGGGGAACACCGGGGAGCTGTTTTTT.

The count of this clone is one. V gene TRBV3-1 (or the pseudogene TRBV3-2) combines with J gene TRBJ1-2; the D gene is possibly TRBD1 (5 bases). Germline CDR1 is LGHDT and CDR2 is YNNKEL (reference sequence). The CDR3 has 14 amino acids. Trimming took off 4 bases at V and 2 bases at J, with 11 bases between the two ends. CDR3 sequence reads: CASSRTGPNYGYTF. The CDR3 region has the DNA TGTGCCAGCAGCCGGACGGGACCAAACTATGGCTACACCTTC.

DNA of the CDR3: TGTGCCAGCAGCCCCTGGACTAGCGGGAGGAGTGCAGATACGCAGTATTTT. Its protein product is CASSPWTSGRSADTQYF. J is TRBJ2-3 and V is TRBV7-9; TRBD2 aligns across 14 bases. CDR1 SEHNR and CDR2 FQNEAQ come from the germline V gene (reference sequence). This CDR3 is 17 amino acids long. Losses at the gene ends were 5 bases for V and 4 bases for J; bases not matched to a gene: 8.

The chain carries TRBV7-3 and TRBJ2-2; D is uncertain. The germline V and J ends were trimmed by 6 bases and 6 bases, with 11 bases remaining between them. In germline, CDR1 is SGHTA, CDR2 FQGTGA. This CDR3 contains 13 residues. The CDR3 sequence: CASRPLAAGELFF. Written as DNA, the CDR3 is TGTGCCAGCAGACCCTTGGCGGCCGGGGAGCTGTTTTTT.

The V and J genes are TRBV11-1 and TRBJ2-1, with unresolved D. The CDR3 totals 15 residues. Per the germline V gene, CDR1 is SGHAT and CDR2 is FQDESV (reference sequence). V dropped 2 bases and J dropped 3 bases, with 11 bases sitting between them. The CDR3 is CASSLKRARYNEQFF. For the CDR3, the DNA is TGTGCCAGCAGCTTAAAACGGGCACGCTACAATGAGCAGTTCTTC.

The genes are TRBV29-1 and TRBJ1-2, with unresolved D. The CDR3 extends over 14 amino acids. Deletions cut 4 bases from V and 0 bases from J, with 12 bases between. From germline, CDR1 is SQVTM and CDR2 ANQGSEA. The CDR3 sequence: CSVGGRVANYGYTF. CDR3 coding DNA: TGCAGCGTTGGAGGCAGAGTAGCTAACTATGGCTACACCTTC. Complete variable domain (other parts from reference TRBV29-1 and TRBJ1-2): SAVISQKPSRDICQRGTSLTIQCQVDSQVTMMFWYRQQPGQSLTLIATANQGSEATYESGFVIDKFPISRPNLTFSTLTVSNMSPEDSSIYLCSVGGRVANYGYTFGSGTRLTVV.

The chain couples TRBV27 to TRBJ2-5; 8 nucleotides align to TRBD1. Germline V gene lookup returns CDR1 MNHEY and CDR2 SMNVEV (reference sequence). V trimming: 1 base; J trimming: 1 base; junction bases outside the gene matches: 5. The CDR3 has 16 residues. Written as DNA, the CDR3 is TGTGCCAGCAGTTTATACGGGGACAGGTCCCAAGAGACCCAGTACTTC. Its protein product is CASSLYGDRSQETQYF.

The CDR3 loop is CASSYEGTRSSYEQYF. The CDR3 DNA is TGTGCCAGCAGTTACGAGGGAACTCGGAGCTCCTACGAGCAGTACTTC. J is TRBJ2-7 and V is TRBV6-2 or TRBV6-3; a possible D gene is TRBD2 (5 bases). Looked up from germline, CDR1 is MNHEY and CDR2 is SVGEGT. Deletions cut 2 bases from V and 0 bases from J, with 14 bases between. This CDR3 region has 16 residues.

The V and J genes are TRBV3-1 (or the pseudogene TRBV3-2) and TRBJ2-7; D gene ambiguous. With 1 base removed from V and 6 bases from J, the gap between germline ends came to 13 bases. The CDR3 has 14 residues. Germline V gives CDR1 LGHDT, CDR2 YNNKEL (reference sequence). CDR3 region: CASSQGSGRAEQYF. The CDR3 DNA reads as TGTGCCAGCAGCCAAGGGTCAGGAAGGGCCGAGCAGTACTTC.

V gene TRBV11-2 combines with J gene TRBJ1-3, with a tentative D call TRBD1 (6 bases). V lost 0 bases and J lost 2, with 8 bases in between. CDR3 length: 15 residues. CDR1 is SGHAT, CDR2 FQNNGV, per germline. The CDR3 nucleotides read TGTGCCAGCAGCTTAGATGGGACAACTGGAAACACCATATATTTT. Translation gives CASSLDGTTGNTIYF.

This clone showed up just a few times. V usage is TRBV7-6 and J usage is TRBJ1-3; 7 bases are shared with TRBD1. V shed 5 bases and J 0 bases; nucleotides not matched to a gene: 4. The length of the CDR3 is 15 residues. The germline V gene encodes CDR1 SGHVS and CDR2 FNYEAQ. The CDR3 sequence is CASSQGVSSGNTIYF. In DNA, the CDR3 is TGTGCCAGCAGCCAGGGGGTTTCCTCTGGAAACACCATATATTTT.

The chain's CDR3 is CASSRGTALQETQYF. CDR3 in DNA: TGCGCCAGCAGCAGAGGGACAGCCCTCCAAGAGACCCAGTACTTC. The chain is built from TRBV5-1 and TRBJ2-5; 7 bases align to TRBD1. Trimming at V came to 4 bases and at J to 1 base, leaving 7 bases not matched to a gene. Germline V CDR1 and CDR2: SGHRS, YFSETQ. The CDR3 runs to 15 residues. The variable domain in full, completed from reference TRBV5-1 and TRBJ2-5, reads KAGVTQTPRYLIKTRGQQVTLSCSPISGHRSVSWYQQTPGQGLQFLFEYFSETQRNKGNFPGRFSGRQFSNSRSEMNVSTLELGDSALYLCASSRGTALQETQYFGPGTRLLVL.

V usage is TRBV2 and J usage is TRBJ1-2; 7 bases agree with TRBD1. Germline CDR1 is SNHLY and CDR2 is FYNNEI. The CDR3 totals 13 residues. Trimming cost V 10 bases and J 2 bases; bases outside gene matches: 7. CDR3 DNA: TGTGCCAACCGACAGGGTGTCAACTATGGCTACACCTTC. Translated, it gives CANRQGVNYGYTF.

V is TRBV18 and J is TRBJ2-1, with TRBD1 identical over 7 bases. Per germline, CDR1 KGHSH and CDR2 LQKENI. This CDR3 comprises 14 residues. J gave up 4 bases and V 4 bases, and 4 bases lay outside the gene matches. In nucleotides, the CDR3 is TGTGCCAGCTCACGGGACAGTCTGTACAATGAGCAGTTCTTC. This sequence encodes CASSRDSLYNEQFF.

This clone was seen repeatedly, ten times or more. V and J are TRBV5-1 and TRBJ1-2; TRBD1 might be the D (5 bases). The CDR3 consists of 14 residues. Germline CDR1 is SGHRS and CDR2 is YFSETQ. V was trimmed by 4 bases and J by 8 bases, leaving 18 bases between them. CDR3 loop: CASSGTTGVEGYTF. CDR3 nucleotides: TGCGCCAGCAGCGGAACTACGGGGGTGGAGGGCTACACCTTC.

The V gene is TRBV19, the J gene TRBJ2-1, with TRBD2 matching over 8 bases. V lost 5 bases to trimming and J lost 5 bases; unmatched junction nucleotides: 5. This CDR3 spans 14 amino acids. Looked up from germline, CDR1 is LNHDA and CDR2 is SQIVND (reference sequence). CDR3 in DNA: TGTGCCAGTAGTGCCCTAGCGGGCCACAATGAGCAGTTCTTC. This codes for CASSALAGHNEQFF.

The V and J genes are TRBV2 and TRBJ1-2; 7 bases match TRBD1. CDR3 length: 14 amino acids. The V gene's germline CDR1 is SNHLY and CDR2 FYNNEI. The V gene end was trimmed by 4 bases and the J gene end by 4 bases; junction bases not matched to a gene: 6. DNA for the CDR3: TGTGCCAGCAGTGTGGGGACAGCTGGCTATGGCTACACCTTC. This gives the protein CASSVGTAGYGYTF.